The T cell receptor (beta chain) described here comes from a study of cytomegalovirus exposure and HLA in healthy donors. The PCR had 60 Vbeta and 13 Jbeta primers. Profiling relied on immunoSEQ multiplex PCR, and the TCRdb table lists in-frame clones only, not all of them. The repertoire includes 200,000 to 250,000 clones, around 77% of them detected once, and roughly 3% sits in the top ten. The CDR3 spans 16 residues. Trimming removed 1 base at V and 4 bases at J, with 14 bases between. CDR1 and CDR2 from the germline V gene are MNHNS and SASEGT. Details on this clone: The antigen is not known.

General study points: Testing in vitro showed a few CMV-associated chains specific for CMV antigens. Most TCR beta V segments were productive about 87% or about 30% of the time in an earlier analysis.

The sample was PBMCs. This TCR derives from a woman aged 30 to 39 in good health and CMV-seronegative. The J gene is TRBJ1-5, the V gene TRBV6-1, with a tentative D call TRBD1 (5 bases). CDR3 protein: CASSEGDFGGNQPQHF. The CDR3 DNA follows: TGTGCCAGCAGTGAAGGGGACTTCGGAGGAAATCAGCCCCAGCATTTT.